The 14 T cell receptor beta chains presented below share a single source sample, sequenced in a study of blood T cell repertoires in COVID-19. Produced via immunoSEQ multiplex PCR; TCRdb's table is partial and in-frame only. Found here are 100,000 or so clones, about 85% of them singletons; the top ten hold 10% to 15%. Material for sequencing was peripheral blood. All receptors come from a human donor in a cohort sampled during active COVID-19.

The chain combines TRBV18 with TRBJ1-2; no clear D. This CDR3 contains 18 residues. Deletions cut 4 bases from V and 0 bases from J, with 21 bases between. Per the germline V gene, CDR1 is KGHSH and CDR2 is LQKENI. CDR3 in DNA: TGTGCCAGCTCACTTCTGCGGGCGGATTATAGAGCTAACTATGGCTACACCTTC. It is translated as CASSLLRADYRANYGYTF.

The chain has TRBV5-1 and TRBJ2-5, with 8 bases lining up with TRBD2. Trimming cost V 3 bases and J 4 bases; bases outside gene matches: 8. CDR1 is SGHRS and CDR2 is YFSETQ in the germline V gene. The CDR3 is 15 amino acids. The CDR3 reads CASSSNSGAGETQYF. The CDR3 region has the DNA TGCGCCAGCAGCTCCAATAGCGGGGCCGGAGAGACCCAGTACTTC.

This clone was recorded once. V gene TRBV5-4 combines with J gene TRBJ2-7; perhaps TRBD1 as D (6 bases). Germline V gene lookup returns CDR1 SGHNT and CDR2 YYREEE (reference sequence). The CDR3 consists of 12 residues. The V end lost 10 bases, the J end lost 3 bases, and 14 bases lay between the germline ends. The CDR3, as DNA: TGTGCCGGTTCGGGACAAGACTACGAGCAGTACTTC. Protein: CAGSGQDYEQYF.

The sample holds a few counts of this clone. The chain recombines TRBV9 with TRBJ2-2, with 7 positions matching TRBD2. V shed 7 bases, J shed 1 base, and the junction held 7 bases outside the gene matches. This CDR3 is built from 15 residues. Germline V CDR1 and CDR2: SGDLS, YYNGEE. The CDR3, as DNA: TGTGCCAGCTCTAGGGGACTACAGAACACCGGGGAGCTGTTTTTT. It translates to CASSRGLQNTGELFF.

The V call is TRBV5-1, the J call TRBJ2-1, with TRBD2 as a possible D gene (5 bases). The V gene lost 1 base and the J gene lost 0 bases, with 8 bases spanning the gap. The CDR3 is 15 amino acids. CDR1 is SGHRS and CDR2 is YFSETQ in the germline V gene. DNA of the CDR3: TGCGCCAGCAGCTTGATAGGGAGCTCCTACAATGAGCAGTTCTTC. Protein product: CASSLIGSSYNEQFF.

V usage is TRBV3-1 (or the pseudogene TRBV3-2) and J usage is TRBJ1-2, with D tentatively TRBD1 (5 bases). Looked up from germline, CDR1 is LGHDT and CDR2 is YNNKEL (reference sequence). The ends were cut back, 2 bases at V and 8 bases at J, with 12 bases in the middle. This CDR3 has 13 amino acids. Here the CDR3 DNA reads TGTGCCAGCAGCCAAAAGGAGCGGGGGGGCTACACCTTC. It is translated as CASSQKERGGYTF.

This chain connects TRBV9 to TRBJ2-1; the match to TRBD2 covers 8 bases. Germline loops: CDR1 SGDLS, CDR2 YYNGEE. This CDR3 is built from 15 residues. V shed 0 bases, J shed 7 bases, and the junction held 6 bases outside the gene matches. CDR3 DNA sequence: TGTGCCAGCAGCGTAGTTGCAGCGGGAGAGAATGAGCAGTTCTTC. This encodes CASSVVAAGENEQFF. Full variable domain (rest looked up from reference TRBV9 and TRBJ2-1): DSGVTQTPKHLITATGQRVTLRCSPRSGDLSVYWYQQSLDQGLQFLIQYYNGEERAKGNILERFSAQQFPDLHSELNLSSLELGDSALYFCASSVVAAGENEQFFGPGTRLTVL.

V usage is TRBV5-5 and J usage is TRBJ1-2; D is uncertain. The CDR3 is made up of 18 amino acids. Germline V gene sequence: CDR1 SGHKS, CDR2 YYEKEE (reference sequence). The V end lost 4 bases, the J end lost 2 bases, and 24 bases lay between the germline ends. The CDR3, as DNA: TGTGCCAGCAGCCAATCATCGGGTTTTTTATCCCGCAACTATGGCTACACCTTC. Translation: CASSQSSGFLSRNYGYTF.

V usage is TRBV7-7 and J usage is TRBJ1-1; D is possibly TRBD1 (5 bases). Germline values: CDR1 SSHAT, CDR2 FNYEAQ (reference sequence). The CDR3 is 13 amino acids. Trimming removed 11 bases at V and 6 bases at J, with 19 bases between. CDR3 amino acids: CADQGAVNPEAFF. The CDR3, as DNA: TGTGCCGATCAAGGGGCTGTCAACCCTGAAGCTTTCTTT.

The CDR3 protein is CASREDRGRIEAFF. CDR3 in DNA: TGTGCCAGCAGGGAAGACAGGGGGCGAATTGAAGCTTTCTTT. The rearrangement links TRBV7-2 to TRBJ1-1; TRBD1 agrees at 10 bases. The trim removed 6 bases at V and 7 bases at J, leaving 8 bases unmatched. This CDR3 has 14 residues. Germline loops: CDR1 SGHTA, CDR2 FQGNSA.

The gene calls are TRBV7-9 and TRBJ1-4, with D unclear. V lost 5 bases and J 5 bases, leaving 9 bases between the germline ends. Germline V CDR1 and CDR2: SEHNR, FQNEAQ (reference sequence). This CDR3 contains 13 residues. The DNA for the CDR3 is TGTGCCAGCAGCGGGTTGAGGAATGAAAAACTGTTTTTT. Protein: CASSGLRNEKLFF.

The chain uses TRBV30 and TRBJ1-2; a weak D match, TRBD1 (5 bases). Germline V gene data show CDR1 as GTSNPN and CDR2 as SVGIG (reference sequence). The CDR3 runs 11 residues. Trimming took 8 bases from V and 7 from J, leaving 14 bases between them. The CDR3 loop reads CAMPQGIGYTF. CDR3 nucleotides: TGTGCCATGCCGCAGGGAATTGGCTACACCTTC.

A single count supports this clone. V is TRBV5-8 and J is TRBJ1-2, with TRBD1 matching 10 bases. Losses at the gene ends were 4 bases for V and 2 bases for J; bases not matched to a gene: 5. Looked up from germline, CDR1 is SGHTS and CDR2 is YDEGEE. The CDR3 runs 15 residues. The CDR3 DNA reads as TGTGCCAGCAGCCCGCGGGACAGGGGAAACTATGGCTACACCTTC. It translates to CASSPRDRGNYGYTF.

This clone was picked up a small number of times. The genes are TRBV7-8 and TRBJ1-5; no reliable D call. The germline gives CDR1 SGHVS, CDR2 FQNEAQ. The CDR3 spans 17 residues. Deletions cut 0 bases from V and 1 base from J, with 13 bases between. The CDR3 nucleotides are TGTGCCAGCAGCTTAGCAGGTACGGGTCGCAGCAATCAGCCCCAGCATTTT. It is translated as CASSLAGTGRSNQPQHF. Drawing the rest from reference TRBV7-8 and TRBJ1-5, the complete variable domain is GAGVSQSPRYKVAKRGQDVALRCDPISGHVSLFWYQQALGQGPEFLTYFQNEAQLDKSGLPSDRFFAERPEGSVSTLKIQRTQQEDSAVYLCASSLAGTGRSNQPQHFGDGTRLSIL.